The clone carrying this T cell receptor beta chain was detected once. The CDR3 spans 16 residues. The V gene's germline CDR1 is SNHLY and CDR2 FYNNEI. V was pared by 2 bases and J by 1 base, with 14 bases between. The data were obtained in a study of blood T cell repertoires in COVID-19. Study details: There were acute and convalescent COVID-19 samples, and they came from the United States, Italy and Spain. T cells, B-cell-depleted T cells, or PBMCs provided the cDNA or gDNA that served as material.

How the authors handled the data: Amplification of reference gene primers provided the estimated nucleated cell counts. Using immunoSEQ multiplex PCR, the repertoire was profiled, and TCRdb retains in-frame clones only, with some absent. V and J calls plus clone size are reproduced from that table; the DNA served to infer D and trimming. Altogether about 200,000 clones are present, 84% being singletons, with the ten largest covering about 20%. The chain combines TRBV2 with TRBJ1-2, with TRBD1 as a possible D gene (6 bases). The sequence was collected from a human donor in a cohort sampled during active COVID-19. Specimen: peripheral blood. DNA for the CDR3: TGTGCCAGCAGTGAAAGTGCAGGGGACTATAACTATGGCTACACCTTC. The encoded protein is CASSESAGDYNYGYTF.